One sample yielded the 28 T cell receptor beta chains listed below, sequenced in a study of identical twins. TCRdb reanalysed the 5' RACE reads using MiXCR and keeps one entry per CDR3 protein. The sample has some 1,600,000 distinct CDR3 sequences; under 35% are singletons. Sequenced input: cord blood. Receptors originate from a newborn girl in good health.

The rearrangement links TRBV7-2 to TRBJ2-7; 7 bases are a match to TRBD2. Germline V gives CDR1 SGHTA, CDR2 FQGNSA. The length of the CDR3 is 14 residues. V dropped 3 bases and J dropped 3; count of bases not matched to a gene: 5. CDR3 loop: CASSLGGSIYEQYF. In DNA, the CDR3 is TGTGCCAGCAGCTTGGGCGGGAGTATCTACGAGCAGTACTTC.

This rearrangement joins TRBV20-1 to TRBJ1-5; the D gene is possibly TRBD1 (5 bases). The CDR3 consists of 16 residues. Germline V CDR1 and CDR2: DFQATT, SNEGSKA (reference sequence). Between the trimmed V and J ends, which lost 0 bases and 0 bases, there was a span of 12 bases. CDR3 residues: CSAREFRGLSNQPQHF. CDR3 DNA sequence: TGCAGTGCTAGAGAATTTAGGGGACTTAGCAATCAGCCCCAGCATTTT.

The J gene is TRBJ2-5, the V gene TRBV15, with a possible D match to TRBD1 (6 bases). TRBJ2-7 explains the end of the DNA better; the J call may be wrong. The CDR3 is 15 amino acids. Germline CDR1 LNHNV, CDR2 YYDKDF (reference sequence). Here the CDR3 DNA reads TGTGCCACCAGCAGAGGAGGGAACAGGGAGAACGAGCAGTACGTC. Its translation: CATSRGGNRENEQYV.

The chain combines TRBV20-1 with TRBJ2-5; a possible D gene is TRBD2 (5 bases). V lost 1 base and J 1 base, leaving 10 bases between the germline ends. There are 14 residues in the CDR3. Germline-derived CDR1 and CDR2 are DFQATT and SNEGSKA (reference sequence). CDR3 bases: TGCAGTGCTAGAGTGGGCGGGCCCCAAGAGACCCAGTACTTC. Its translation: CSARVGGPQETQYF.

Only one count was recorded for this clonotype. The J gene is TRBJ2-1, the V gene TRBV12-5; TRBD2 agrees at 9 bases. This CDR3 contains 16 residues. Germline CDR1 reads LGHNT; CDR2 reads FRNRAP. Trimming took 0 bases from V and 8 from J; bases not matched to a gene: 8. The CDR3 sequence: CASGLVLSGRLDEQFF. For the CDR3, the DNA is TGTGCTAGTGGTTTGGTACTCAGCGGGAGGTTAGATGAGCAGTTCTTC.

This sequence joins TRBV9 and TRBJ2-1, with D possibly matching TRBD2 (5 bases). The CDR3 extends over 19 amino acids. Per the germline V gene, CDR1 is SGDLS and CDR2 is YYNGEE. The V end lost 0 bases, the J end lost 4 bases, and 23 bases lay between the germline ends. CDR3 DNA sequence: TGTGCCAGCAGCGTAGACCCTGACCGGAGGACTCCCATATACAATGAGCAGTTCTTC. Translation gives CASSVDPDRRTPIYNEQFF.

The chain joins TRBV6-1 to TRBJ1-6; D is perhaps TRBD1 (5 bases). Between the trimmed V and J ends, which lost 9 bases and 7 bases, there was a span of 19 bases. The germline V gene has CDR1 MNHNS and CDR2 SASEGT. The CDR3 is 15 amino acids. The CDR3 protein is CASPRDGQRNSPLHF. CDR3 sequence (DNA): TGTGCCAGTCCCAGGGACGGTCAAAGGAATTCACCCCTCCACTTT.

As concerns this clonotype: Given a much more abundant clone one base away, this may be a read error. This chain joins TRBV6-5 and TRBJ2-3; D is tentatively TRBD1 or TRBD2 (5 bases each). This CDR3 region has 14 residues. CDR1 and CDR2 (germline): MNHEY, SVGAGI. Here the CDR3 reads CASRWGSSTDMQYF. The CDR3 DNA reads TGTGCCAGCAGATGGGGGTCTAGCACAGATATGCAGTATTTT.

J is TRBJ2-6 and V is TRBV2; D gene unclear. CDR3 length equals 18 residues. V was pared by 0 bases and J by 0 bases, with 12 bases between. From germline, CDR1 is SNHLY and CDR2 FYNNEI. CDR3 sequence: CASSEASLSSSGANVLTF. CDR3 coding DNA: TGTGCCAGCAGTGAAGCGAGCCTTTCCAGCTCTGGGGCCAACGTCCTGACTTTC.

This clonotype has only a few counts. The genes are TRBV5-1 and TRBJ2-6; D is possibly TRBD2 (5 bases). With 3 bases removed from V and 2 bases from J, the gap between germline ends came to 9 bases. CDR3 size: 15 residues. The germline gives CDR1 SGHRS, CDR2 YFSETQ. CDR3 protein: CASSWETTGANVLTF. The CDR3 bases are TGCGCCAGCAGCTGGGAGACAACTGGGGCCAACGTCCTGACTTTC.

The table lists this clonotype with a few counts. The V and J genes are TRBV19 and TRBJ2-5; D possibly corresponds to TRBD2 (6 bases). This CDR3 is 13 amino acids long. Germline V CDR1 and CDR2: LNHDA, SQIVND (reference sequence). Trimming took 5 bases from V and 7 from J, leaving 14 bases between them. The CDR3 is CASSSRDSGTQYF. DNA of the CDR3: TGTGCCAGTAGTTCTCGGGACTCTGGGACCCAGTACTTC.

This clonotype was recorded a few times. The chain uses TRBV20-1 and TRBJ1-2, with 9 positions matching TRBD1. Germline loops: CDR1 DFQATT, CDR2 SNEGSKA (reference sequence). The CDR3 loop spans 12 amino acids. V shed 8 bases, J shed 4 bases, and the junction held 5 bases outside the gene matches. The CDR3 DNA reads as TGCAGTCCGTACAGGGGGCCCTATGGCTACACCTTC. Translated, it gives CSPYRGPYGYTF.

This clonotype was counted a few times. This rearrangement joins TRBV5-1 to TRBJ2-3; 9 nucleotides agree with TRBD2. J gave up 6 bases and V 5 bases, and 13 bases lay outside the gene matches. The CDR3 runs 16 residues. Germline V gene lookup returns CDR1 SGHRS and CDR2 YFSETQ. The CDR3 region is CASRLQTGTSWDTQYF. The CDR3 DNA is TGCGCCAGCAGGTTGCAAACCGGGACTAGCTGGGATACGCAGTATTTT.

This clonotype was recorded a few times. J is TRBJ2-5 and V is TRBV11-2; D gene ambiguous. Trimming removed 2 bases from V and 5 bases from J, with 15 bases in between. Per the germline V gene, CDR1 is SGHAT and CDR2 is FQNNGV. The CDR3 runs 15 residues. In nucleotides, the CDR3 is TGTGCCAGCAGCTTACTCCAAGGTGTTGGGGAGACCCAGTACTTC. Amino acids: CASSLLQGVGETQYF.

The CDR3: CASSQAVTGGQETQYF. The DNA of the CDR3 is TGCGCCAGCAGCCAAGCGGTGACAGGGGGCCAAGAGACCCAGTACTTC. The J gene is TRBJ2-5, the V gene TRBV4-1; 9 bases map to TRBD1. There are 16 residues in the CDR3. Germline V lookup: CDR1 MGHRA, CDR2 YSYEKL. The J segment lost 1 base and the V segment lost 1 base, leaving 4 bases of the junction unmatched.

The CDR3 DNA sequence: TGTGCCAGCAGCTTTGGGACAGTCCTAAACTATGGCTACACCTTC. Translating it yields CASSFGTVLNYGYTF. The chain has TRBV7-9 and TRBJ1-2; TRBD1 matches at 7 bases. CDR3 size: 15 residues. The J segment lost 2 bases and the V segment lost 3 bases, leaving 6 bases of the junction unmatched. Germline-derived CDR1 and CDR2 are SEHNR and FQNEAQ (reference sequence).

This sequence joins TRBV20-1 and TRBJ1-5, with 9 bases that match TRBD1. There are 14 residues in the CDR3. Trimming at V came to 5 bases and at J to 4 bases, leaving 6 bases not matched to a gene. The V gene's germline CDR1 is DFQATT and CDR2 SNEGSKA (reference sequence). The CDR3: CSALPGQGNQPQHF. CDR3 DNA: TGCAGTGCTTTACCCGGACAGGGGAATCAGCCCCAGCATTTT.

J is TRBJ1-5 and V is TRBV28; TRBD1 aligns across 7 bases. This CDR3 has 14 amino acids. Germline loops: CDR1 MDHEN, CDR2 SYDVKM. V shed 5 bases and J 9 bases; nucleotides not matched to a gene: 10. The CDR3: CASSHPGQIWPQHF. The CDR3 coding sequence is TGTGCCAGCAGTCACCCGGGACAGATTTGGCCCCAGCATTTT.

The genes are TRBV10-3 and TRBJ2-7, with a tentative D call TRBD2 (5 bases). The CDR3 has 13 residues. Germline CDR1 and CDR2: ENHRY and SYGVKD. The germline V and J ends were trimmed by 10 bases and 4 bases, with 17 bases remaining between them. As DNA, the CDR3 is TGTGCCACCTCGGACTCCCTGTCTTACGAGCAGTACTTC. This codes for CATSDSLSYEQYF.

V gene TRBV2 combines with J gene TRBJ2-1; no definite D call. V was trimmed by 6 bases and J by 4 bases, leaving 19 bases between them. Per the germline V gene, CDR1 is SNHLY and CDR2 is FYNNEI. CDR3 length: 16 residues. The CDR3 DNA sequence: TGTGCCAGCAGCCTTCGTCGGCTCTTATTATACAATGAGCAGTTCTTC. As protein: CASSLRRLLLYNEQFF.

V gene TRBV24-1 combines with J gene TRBJ2-7; D gene ambiguous. Germline V lookup: CDR1 KGHDR, CDR2 SFDVKD. The CDR3 runs 17 residues. Trimming took 5 bases from V and 7 from J, leaving 26 bases between them. DNA of the CDR3: TGTGCCACCAGTGGCCCAGGAATTTCGAGCTCCTACAATGAGCAGTACTTC. Protein sequence: CATSGPGISSSYNEQYF.

The chain is built from TRBV2 and TRBJ2-1; 10 bases map to TRBD2. The V and J ends lost 3 bases and 4 bases, in that order; junction bases with no gene match: 9. The CDR3 extends over 17 amino acids. The germline CDR1 and CDR2 sequences are SNHLY and FYNNEI. CDR3 in DNA: TGTGCCAGCAGTGATGAGCCAGCGGGGGGGCAATACAATGAGCAGTTCTTC. It yields the protein CASSDEPAGGQYNEQFF.

V usage is TRBV30 and J usage is TRBJ2-5, with 11 bases that match TRBD2. The V gene's germline CDR1 is GTSNPN and CDR2 SVGIG (reference sequence). J gave up 11 bases and V 3 bases, and 17 bases lay outside the gene matches. This CDR3 has 16 residues. Here the CDR3 reads CAWRGIGTSGYNEQYF. CDR3 nucleotides: TGTGCCTGGAGGGGAATCGGGACTAGCGGATACAATGAGCAGTACTTC.

This chain joins TRBV6-1 and TRBJ1-2, with 7 positions matching TRBD1. J lost 7 bases, V lost 6 bases, and 14 bases had no gene match. The CDR3 is 15 residues long. Per the germline V gene, CDR1 is MNHNS and CDR2 is SASEGT. The chain's CDR3 is CASSARGQGGIGYTF. For the CDR3, the DNA is TGTGCCAGCAGCGCAAGGGGGCAGGGAGGGATTGGCTACACCTTC.

In this sample, this clonotype turned up many times. This CDR3 is CSVEVRDSFAYEQYF. The CDR3 nucleotides read TGCAGCGTTGAAGTCCGGGACAGTTTTGCCTACGAGCAGTACTTC. This chain joins TRBV29-1 and TRBJ2-7; TRBD1 matches at 7 bases. Germline CDR1 is SQVTM and CDR2 is ANQGSEA. V shed 1 base and J 2 bases; nucleotides not matched to a gene: 8. The CDR3 extends over 15 amino acids.

This chain uses TRBV2 with TRBJ2-3, with D possibly matching TRBD2 (6 bases). Deletions cut 11 bases from V and 1 base from J, with 10 bases between. The CDR3 spans 12 residues. The germline V gene encodes CDR1 SNHLY and CDR2 FYNNEI. In DNA form, the CDR3 reads TGTGCCGGAGGGACTGGCACAGATACGCAGTATTTT. Its translation: CAGGTGTDTQYF.

The sample holds a few counts of this clonotype. The chain is built from TRBV12-3 or TRBV12-4 and TRBJ2-1, with TRBD1 identical over 8 bases. Trimming at V came to 9 bases and at J to 3 bases, leaving 7 bases not matched to a gene. The CDR3 runs 14 residues. The CDR3 DNA sequence: TGTGCCAGTAAATTGGGGACAGGCTACAATGAGCAGTTCTTC. It specifies CASKLGTGYNEQFF.

This sequence joins TRBV18 and TRBJ2-2; a possible D gene is TRBD2 (6 bases). This CDR3 has 15 amino acids. V lost 1 base and J 6 bases, leaving 12 bases between the germline ends. Germline values: CDR1 KGHSH, CDR2 LQKENI. CDR3 in DNA: TGTGCCAGCTCACCACGACTTAGCGGCTCCGGGGAGCTGTTTTTT. It is translated as CASSPRLSGSGELFF.